This TCR beta chain was documented in a study of blood T cells in healthy people across ages (dated by TCRdb to the mid-2010s). For context, the study as a whole: In model experiments, template switching captured about one uniquely barcoded TCR beta cDNA molecule for every two T cells. The donors were divided into four age groups: young (average 16 years), middle-aged (almost 40), aged (approximately 64) and long-lived (roughly 86). The study analyzed two additional independent replicas of 1 million unique cDNA reads from the same blood draw for two donors, one aged 18 to 30 and one aged 80 or older. To avoid experimental bias, donors of different ages were distributed randomly across sequencing lanes. Age-related changes in TCR beta repertoire diversity were measured in the study by deep sequencing normalized with unique cDNA molecular identifiers. Overall study results and their limits: The long-lived group showed more naive CD4+ T cells, fewer expanded clones and increased TCR diversity than the aged group, suggesting age selection. There was a strong correlation between observed TCR beta diversity and the percentage of naive T cells measured by flow cytometry. Since profiling was done on bulk unsorted PBMCs, naive and antigen-experienced compartments could not be conclusively compared. The CMV infection status of donors was not known, potentially confounding age-related changes in expanded clonotypes. Observed TCR beta diversity per million T cells fell roughly linearly with age, and a significant reduction was already apparent by age roughly 41. Estimates of total diversity based on one million sequenced T cells were considered lower bounds and underestimates.

The donors were some 39 Caucasian individuals from Russia, aged roughly 6 to 100 years, who were systemically healthy. Each donor gave around 9 milliliters of peripheral blood, collected into EDTA-treated Vacutainer tubes. PBMCs were isolated by Ficoll-Paque density-gradient centrifugation, with at least 6 million obtained per sample. Trizol reagent was used to extract total RNA from the PBMCs, yielding at least 5 micrograms per sample. For every donor, flow cytometry on a PBMC aliquot measured the percentage of naive CD45RAhigh/CD27high T cells. As regards this clonotype: Its antigen target is currently unknown. Base quality data are lacking; no much larger clone is found one base away.

Libraries were prepared through 5' RACE. For sequencing, an Illumina HiSeq 2500 was employed. A second about 7 to 12 cycle PCR used a sample-barcoded 5' primer and a J-beta primer mix. A template-switch 5' adaptor carrying 12 random nucleotides introduced a unique molecular identifier onto each TCR beta cDNA molecule. Each sample yielded at least 3 million CDR3-containing paired-end reads. First-strand cDNA synthesis was performed from all RNA using the Mint cDNA synthesis kit, with priming by a TRBC-specific oligonucleotide. All cDNA was treated with uracil-DNA glycosylase and then went through a first 18-cycle PCR with the universal primers M1SS and BC2_uni_R. The paper's data handling went like this. For normalization, 1 million high-quality reads were randomly selected from each sample, with every read carrying a distinct molecular identifier. Instead of being binned into consensus sequences, reads with shared molecular identifiers were discarded. CDR3 identification, clonotype clustering and error correction used MiTCR with a Q25 quality threshold and the strictest error-elimination algorithm. Lower-bound total TCR beta diversity was estimated with a nonparametric unseen species model using Euler transformation. TCRdb applied fastp at Q25 and MiXCR to the public reads, then kept only in-frame beta chains. Each CDR3 protein gets just one entry, which takes the most common genes and DNA from the rows behind it. None of the V and J calls come from the authors' own analysis; TCRdb made them. For this sample there are around 1.5 million distinct CDR3 sequences; roughly 64% appear just once. Together, the top ten hold about 6.7% of the sample.

Including cysteine and phenylalanine, the CDR3 has 15 amino acids. CDR3 DNA only is kept here, 45 bases in frame from base 1. From a lookup of the germline V gene, CDR1 and CDR2 are MNHEY and SVGAGI. The junction carries 9 bases between V and J, which are trimmed by 0 bases and 2 bases respectively. Material for sequencing was blood. This TCR was recovered from a man between 18 and 29 years old in good health. The sequence is built from TRBV6-5 and TRBJ2-3; a confident D gene designation cannot be given. The nucleotide sequence reads as follows: TGTGCCAGCAGTTACTCATTCCTAGTCACAGATACGCAGTATTTT. The encoded protein is CASSYSFLVTDTQYF.